This T cell receptor (beta chain) was captured in a study of healthy donors' naive CD4 and CD8 T cells. The CDR3 length is 15 residues. V lost 3 bases to trimming and J lost 7 bases, with 19 bases between them. The V gene's germline CDR1 is LNHDA and CDR2 SQIVND (reference sequence). A linear amplification protocol produced the TCR libraries from about 510 ng of total RNA. TCRdb used MiXCR to reprocess the reads, holding one entry per CDR3 protein. The sample has 150,000 to 200,000 distinct CDR3 sequences, under 85% seen once. The receptor was isolated from a pool of human donors in good health; the sample pools cells from several healthy donors. The rearrangement links TRBV19 to TRBJ2-7, with TRBD1 as a possible D gene (5 bases). The sequencing sample was made of naive CD4+ and CD8+ T cells sorted from blood, pooled from several donors. CDR3 loop: CASSIRQFSMGEQYF. CDR3 sequence (DNA): TGTGCCAGTAGTATCCGACAGTTCTCTATGGGGGAGCAGTACTTC.